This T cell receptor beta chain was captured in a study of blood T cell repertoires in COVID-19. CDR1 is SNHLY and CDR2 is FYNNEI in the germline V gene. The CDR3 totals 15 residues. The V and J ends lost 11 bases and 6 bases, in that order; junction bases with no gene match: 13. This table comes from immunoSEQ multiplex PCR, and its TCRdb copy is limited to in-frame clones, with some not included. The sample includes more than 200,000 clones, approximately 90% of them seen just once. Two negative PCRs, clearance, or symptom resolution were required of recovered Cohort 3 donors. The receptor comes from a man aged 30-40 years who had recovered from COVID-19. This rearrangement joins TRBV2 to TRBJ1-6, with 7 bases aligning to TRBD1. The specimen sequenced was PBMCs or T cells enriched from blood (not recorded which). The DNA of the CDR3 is TGTGCCGGCGGGCTTTTGACAGGGCCTAATTCACCCCTCCACTTT. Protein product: CAGGLLTGPNSPLHF.